The 7 T cell receptor beta chains given below trace back to one sample, sequenced in a study of technical replicates of blood from a few donors. Here immunoSEQ multiplex PCR was the method, and the copy in TCRdb shows in-frame clones only, minus some. Here the sample spans 55,000 to 85,000 clones, under 98% being singletons. Source material: T cells isolated from PBMCs. The receptors were gathered from a human donor in good health.

The chain recombines TRBV7-9 with TRBJ1-1; no definite D call. The CDR3 is made up of 14 amino acids. V dropped 2 bases and J dropped 6 bases, with 13 bases sitting between them. The V gene's germline CDR1 is SEHNR and CDR2 FQNEAQ (reference sequence). The CDR3 loop reads CASSLPERVPEAFF. The CDR3 DNA sequence: TGTGCCAGCAGCTTACCCGAGAGGGTTCCTGAAGCTTTCTTT.

This CDR3 reads CASTASGSEQYF. The CDR3 DNA reads TGTGCCAGCACTGCTAGCGGGAGCGAGCAGTACTTC. The chain is built from TRBV6-5 and TRBJ2-7; 10 bases agree with TRBD2. The CDR3 length is 12 residues. Germline loops: CDR1 MNHEY, CDR2 SVGAGI. The V gene end was trimmed by 7 bases and the J gene end by 6 bases; junction bases not matched to a gene: 3.

The table lists this clone with a few counts. The rearrangement links TRBV10-3 to TRBJ2-7, with a weak D call TRBD1 (6 bases). CDR3 length: 14 residues. The germline V and J ends were trimmed by 8 bases and 1 base, with 15 bases remaining between them. CDR1 is ENHRY and CDR2 is SYGVKD in the germline V gene. Here the CDR3 reads CAILPPGQSYEQYF. The CDR3 DNA sequence: TGTGCCATCCTTCCCCCGGGACAATCCTACGAGCAGTACTTC.

The chain combines TRBV10-3 with TRBJ1-5, with D tentatively TRBD1 (5 bases). CDR3 length: 15 amino acids. Trimming took off 3 bases at V and 2 bases at J, with 11 bases between the two ends. Germline V gene lookup returns CDR1 ENHRY and CDR2 SYGVKD. The CDR3: CAISEETEGNQPQHF. As DNA, the CDR3 is TGTGCCATCAGTGAAGAGACAGAAGGCAATCAGCCCCAGCATTTT.

J is TRBJ2-5 and V is TRBV5-1; D not certain. The CDR3 consists of 15 residues. The V end lost 0 bases, the J end lost 5 bases, and 14 bases lay between the germline ends. The germline CDR1 and CDR2 sequences are SGHRS and YFSETQ. The CDR3 region is CASSLEGDVRETQYF. CDR3 bases: TGCGCCAGCAGCTTGGAAGGAGACGTCCGGGAGACCCAGTACTTC.

V gene TRBV19 combines with J gene TRBJ1-1, with unresolved D. Trimming removed 3 bases from V and 5 bases from J, with 10 bases in between. This CDR3 is built from 13 residues. The germline V gene encodes CDR1 LNHDA and CDR2 SQIVND (reference sequence). CDR3 region: CASSMFPETEAFF. CDR3 sequence (DNA): TGTGCCAGTAGTATGTTTCCGGAGACTGAAGCTTTCTTT.

This clone was seen a single time. This chain uses TRBV9 with TRBJ1-5; D might be TRBD1 (5 bases). The V and J ends lost 7 bases and 4 bases respectively, with 21 bases between them. The CDR3 extends over 16 amino acids. Germline V lookup: CDR1 SGDLS, CDR2 YYNGEE. The CDR3 region has the DNA TGTGCCAGCTCCGAGTTCGGGGGGGGAGTAAATCAGCCCCAGCATTTT. It encodes CASSEFGGGVNQPQHF. The entire variable domain, with the rest obtained from reference TRBV9 and TRBJ1-5, is as follows: DSGVTQTPKHLITATGQRVTLRCSPRSGDLSVYWYQQSLDQGLQFLIQYYNGEERAKGNILERFSAQQFPDLHSELNLSSLELGDSALYFCASSEFGGGVNQPQHFGDGTRLSIL.